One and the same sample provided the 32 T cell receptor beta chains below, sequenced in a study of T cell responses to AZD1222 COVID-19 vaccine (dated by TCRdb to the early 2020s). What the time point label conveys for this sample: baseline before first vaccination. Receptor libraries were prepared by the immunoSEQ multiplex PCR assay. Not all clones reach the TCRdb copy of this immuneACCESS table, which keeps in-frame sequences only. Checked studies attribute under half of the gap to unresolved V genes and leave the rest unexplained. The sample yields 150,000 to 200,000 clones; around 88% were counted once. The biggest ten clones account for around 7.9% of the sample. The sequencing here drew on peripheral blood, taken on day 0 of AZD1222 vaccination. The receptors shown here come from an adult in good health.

DNA for the CDR3: TGTGCCAGCAGTGTGGGACAGGGGGGAAATCAGCCCCAGCATTTT. Residues: CASSVGQGGNQPQHF. The J gene is TRBJ1-5, the V gene TRBV2, with TRBD1 identical over 11 bases. Germline V gene lookup returns CDR1 SNHLY and CDR2 FYNNEI. V was pared by 4 bases and J by 4 bases, with 3 bases of the junction left unmatched. CDR3 length: 15 residues.

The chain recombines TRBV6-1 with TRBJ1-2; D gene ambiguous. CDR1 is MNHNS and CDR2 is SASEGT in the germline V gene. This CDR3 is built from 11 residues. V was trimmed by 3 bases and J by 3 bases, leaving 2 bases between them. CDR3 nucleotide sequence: TGTGCCAGCAGTGACCACTATGGCTACACCTTC. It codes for CASSDHYGYTF.

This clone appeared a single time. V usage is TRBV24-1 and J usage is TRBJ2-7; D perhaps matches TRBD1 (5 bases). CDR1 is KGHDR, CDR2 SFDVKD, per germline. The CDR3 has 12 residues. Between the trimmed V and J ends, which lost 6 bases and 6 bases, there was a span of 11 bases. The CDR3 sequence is CATSRGAGEQYF. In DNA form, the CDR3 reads TGTGCCACCAGTCGTGGGGCTGGCGAGCAGTACTTC.

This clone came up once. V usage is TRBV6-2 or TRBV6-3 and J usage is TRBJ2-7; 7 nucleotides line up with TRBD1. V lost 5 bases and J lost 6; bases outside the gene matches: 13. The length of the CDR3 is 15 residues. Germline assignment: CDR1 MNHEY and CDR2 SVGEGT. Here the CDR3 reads CASSHPDRLGGEQYF. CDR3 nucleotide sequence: TGTGCCAGCAGTCACCCGGACAGGCTAGGAGGCGAGCAGTACTTC.

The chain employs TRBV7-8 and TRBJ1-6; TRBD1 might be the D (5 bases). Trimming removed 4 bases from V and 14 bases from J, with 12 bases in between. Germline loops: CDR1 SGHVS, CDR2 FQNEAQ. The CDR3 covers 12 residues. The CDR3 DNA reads TGTGCCAGCAGCTCTCAGGGCGAAACCCTCCACTTT. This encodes CASSSQGETLHF.

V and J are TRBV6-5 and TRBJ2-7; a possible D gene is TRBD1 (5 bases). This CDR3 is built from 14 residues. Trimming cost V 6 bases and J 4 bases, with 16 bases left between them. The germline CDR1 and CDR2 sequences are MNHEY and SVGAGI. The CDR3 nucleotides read TGTGCCAGCAGCCGAGACAGATTCTTGTACGAGCAGTACTTC. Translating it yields CASSRDRFLYEQYF.

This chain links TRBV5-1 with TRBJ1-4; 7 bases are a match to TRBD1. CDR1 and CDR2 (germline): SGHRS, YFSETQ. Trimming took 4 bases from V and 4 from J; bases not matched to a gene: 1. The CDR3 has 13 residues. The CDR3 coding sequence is TGCGCCAGCAGCCGGGACAGTAATGAAAAACTGTTTTTT. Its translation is CASSRDSNEKLFF.

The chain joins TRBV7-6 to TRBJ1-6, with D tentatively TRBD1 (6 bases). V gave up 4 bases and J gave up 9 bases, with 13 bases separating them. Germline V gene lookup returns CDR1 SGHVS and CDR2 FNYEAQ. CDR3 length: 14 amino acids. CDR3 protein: CASSSETGLSPLHF. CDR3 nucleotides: TGTGCCAGCAGCTCCGAAACAGGGCTTTCACCCCTCCACTTT.

CDR3 in amino acids: CASIPLGGGTGELFF. DNA of the CDR3: TGTGCCAGCATCCCTTTGGGGGGGGGCACCGGGGAGCTGTTTTTT. V usage is TRBV6-5 and J usage is TRBJ2-2; 7 bases align to TRBD2. The germline gives CDR1 MNHEY, CDR2 SVGAGI. V gave up 7 bases and J gave up 4 bases; unmatched junction bases: 9. The CDR3 sequence is 15 residues long.

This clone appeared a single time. This CDR3 reads CASSDRQGRKNYGYTF. The CDR3 DNA reads TGTGCCAGCAGTGACCGACAGGGTAGGAAAAACTATGGCTACACCTTC. The chain couples TRBV25-1 to TRBJ1-2; TRBD1 matches 7 bases. The germline CDR1 and CDR2 sequences are MGHDK and SYGVNS. The CDR3 runs to 16 residues. V lost 3 bases and J lost 2; bases outside the gene matches: 9.

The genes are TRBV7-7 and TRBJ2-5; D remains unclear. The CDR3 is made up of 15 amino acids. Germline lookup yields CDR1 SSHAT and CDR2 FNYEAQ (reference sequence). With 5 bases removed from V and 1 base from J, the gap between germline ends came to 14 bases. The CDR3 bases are TGTGCCAGCAGCCCGCTTTTTGGCAGCCAAGAGACCCAGTACTTC. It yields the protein CASSPLFGSQETQYF.

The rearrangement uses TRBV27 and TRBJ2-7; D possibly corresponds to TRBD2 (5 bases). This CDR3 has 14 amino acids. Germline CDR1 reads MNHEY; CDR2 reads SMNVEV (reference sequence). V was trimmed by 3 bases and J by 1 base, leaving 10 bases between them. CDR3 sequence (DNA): TGTGCCAGCAGTTTTGGAGGAGGATCCTACGAGCAGTACTTC. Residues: CASSFGGGSYEQYF.

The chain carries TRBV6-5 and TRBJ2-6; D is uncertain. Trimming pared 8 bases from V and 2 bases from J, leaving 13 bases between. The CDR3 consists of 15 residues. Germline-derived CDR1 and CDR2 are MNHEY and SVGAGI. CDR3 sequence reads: CASRTSWAGANVLTF. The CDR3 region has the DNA TGTGCCAGCCGAACCTCCTGGGCTGGGGCCAACGTCCTGACTTTC.

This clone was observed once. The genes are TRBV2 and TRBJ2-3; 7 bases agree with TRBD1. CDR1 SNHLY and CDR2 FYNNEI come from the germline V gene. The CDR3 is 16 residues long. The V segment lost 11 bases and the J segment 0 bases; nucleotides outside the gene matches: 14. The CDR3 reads CARKRTGGVSTDTQYF. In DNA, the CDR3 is TGTGCCCGCAAAAGGACAGGCGGCGTTAGCACAGATACGCAGTATTTT.

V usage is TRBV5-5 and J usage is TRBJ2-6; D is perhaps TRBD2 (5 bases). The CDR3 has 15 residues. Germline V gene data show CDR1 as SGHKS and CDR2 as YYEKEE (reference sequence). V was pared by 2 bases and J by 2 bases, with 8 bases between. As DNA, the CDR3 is TGTGCCAGCAGCTTTACGAGGGCTGGGGCCAACGTCCTGACTTTC. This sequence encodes CASSFTRAGANVLTF.

CDR3 sequence: CASSRDRQQPQHF. In nucleotides, the CDR3 is TGTGCCAGTAGTCGGGACAGACAACAGCCCCAGCATTTT. This chain uses TRBV2 with TRBJ1-5; 7 nucleotides line up with TRBD1. Germline V gene sequence: CDR1 SNHLY, CDR2 FYNNEI. This CDR3 is 13 amino acids long. Losses at the gene ends were 9 bases for V and 7 bases for J; bases not matched to a gene: 9.

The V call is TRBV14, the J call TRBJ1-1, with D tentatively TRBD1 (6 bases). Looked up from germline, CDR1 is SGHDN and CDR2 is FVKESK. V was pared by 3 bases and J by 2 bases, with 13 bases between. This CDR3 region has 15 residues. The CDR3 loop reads CASSHRGPLNTEAFF. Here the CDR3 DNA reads TGTGCCAGCAGCCACAGGGGCCCCTTAAACACTGAAGCTTTCTTT. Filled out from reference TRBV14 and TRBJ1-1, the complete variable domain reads EAGVTQFPSHSVIEKGQTVTLRCDPISGHDNLYWYRRVMGKEIKFLLHFVKESKQDESGMPNNRFLAERTGGTYSTLKVQPAELEDSGVYFCASSHRGPLNTEAFFGQGTRLTVV.

The CDR3 loop is CASSLLDGYEQYF. CDR3 coding DNA: TGTGCCAGCAGCTTATTGGACGGGTACGAGCAGTACTTC. This chain uses TRBV7-2 with TRBJ2-7; D is undetermined. Germline lookup yields CDR1 SGHTA and CDR2 FQGNSA. V was trimmed by 2 bases and J by 4 bases, leaving 9 bases between them. This CDR3 spans 13 amino acids.

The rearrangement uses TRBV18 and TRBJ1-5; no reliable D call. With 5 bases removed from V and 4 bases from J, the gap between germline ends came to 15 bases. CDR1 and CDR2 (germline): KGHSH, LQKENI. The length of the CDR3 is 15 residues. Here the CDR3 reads CASSERRGSNQPQHF. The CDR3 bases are TGTGCCAGCTCAGAACGGCGGGGTTCGAATCAGCCCCAGCATTTT.

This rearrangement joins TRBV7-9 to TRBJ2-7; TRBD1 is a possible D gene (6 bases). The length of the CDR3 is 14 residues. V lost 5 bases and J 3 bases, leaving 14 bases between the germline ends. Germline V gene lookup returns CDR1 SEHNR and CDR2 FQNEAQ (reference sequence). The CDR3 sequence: CASSRAGANYEQYF. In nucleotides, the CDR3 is TGTGCCAGCAGCCGGGCAGGGGCTAACTACGAGCAGTACTTC.

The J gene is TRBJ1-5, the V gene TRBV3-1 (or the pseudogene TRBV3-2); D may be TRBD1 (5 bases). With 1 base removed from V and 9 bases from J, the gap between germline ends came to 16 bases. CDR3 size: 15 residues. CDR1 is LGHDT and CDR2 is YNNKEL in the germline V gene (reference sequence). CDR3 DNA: TGTGCCAGCAGCCAAGCATCAGGGCCCGACCTGCCCCAGCATTTT. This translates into CASSQASGPDLPQHF.

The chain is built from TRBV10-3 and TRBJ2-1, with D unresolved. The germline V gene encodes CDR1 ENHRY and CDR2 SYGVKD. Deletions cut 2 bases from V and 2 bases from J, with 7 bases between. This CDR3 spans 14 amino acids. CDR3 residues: CAISEGGTYNEQFF. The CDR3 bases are TGTGCCATCAGTGAGGGCGGAACCTACAATGAGCAGTTCTTC.

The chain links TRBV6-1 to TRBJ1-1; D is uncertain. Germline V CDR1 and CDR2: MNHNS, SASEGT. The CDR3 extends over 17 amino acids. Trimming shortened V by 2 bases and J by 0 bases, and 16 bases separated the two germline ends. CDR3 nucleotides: TGTGCCAGCAGTGAACTGGAGGTTCTGGCAATGAACACTGAAGCTTTCTTT. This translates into CASSELEVLAMNTEAFF.

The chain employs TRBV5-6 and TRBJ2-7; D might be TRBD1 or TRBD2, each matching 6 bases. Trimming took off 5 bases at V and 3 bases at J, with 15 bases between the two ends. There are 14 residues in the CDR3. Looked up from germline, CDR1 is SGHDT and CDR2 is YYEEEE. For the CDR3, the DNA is TGTGCCAGCAGGCCTCGCGGGACAAACTACGAGCAGTACTTC. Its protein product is CASRPRGTNYEQYF.

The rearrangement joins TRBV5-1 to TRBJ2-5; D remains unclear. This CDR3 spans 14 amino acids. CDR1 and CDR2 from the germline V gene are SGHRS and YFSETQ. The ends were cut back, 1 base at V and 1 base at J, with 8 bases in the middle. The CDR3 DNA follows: TGCGCCAGCAGCTTGAGAGGAATCCAAGAGACCCAGTACTTC. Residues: CASSLRGIQETQYF. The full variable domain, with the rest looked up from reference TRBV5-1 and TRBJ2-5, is KAGVTQTPRYLIKTRGQQVTLSCSPISGHRSVSWYQQTPGQGLQFLFEYFSETQRNKGNFPGRFSGRQFSNSRSEMNVSTLELGDSALYLCASSLRGIQETQYFGPGTRLLVL.

CDR3 sequence: CASSRRVQHSGNTIYF. The CDR3 DNA follows: TGTGCCAGCAGCCGTAGGGTACAGCACTCTGGAAACACCATATATTTT. This chain links TRBV11-2 with TRBJ1-3; D is unclear. V dropped 5 bases and J dropped 0 bases, with 14 bases sitting between them. The CDR3 is made up of 16 amino acids. In germline, CDR1 is SGHAT, CDR2 FQNNGV. The full variable domain, with the rest looked up from reference TRBV11-2 and TRBJ1-3, is EAGVAQSPRYKIIEKRQSVAFWCNPISGHATLYWYQQILGQGPKLLIQFQNNGVVDDSQLPKDRFSAERLKGVDSTLKIQPAKLEDSAVYLCASSRRVQHSGNTIYFGEGSWLTVV.

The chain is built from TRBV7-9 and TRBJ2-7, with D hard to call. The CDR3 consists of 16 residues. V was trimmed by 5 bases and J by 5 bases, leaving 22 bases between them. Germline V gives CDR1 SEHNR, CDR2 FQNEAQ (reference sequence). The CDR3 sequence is CASSGRQVGEVDEQYF. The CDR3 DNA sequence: TGTGCCAGCAGCGGCCGGCAGGTAGGAGAAGTCGACGAGCAGTACTTC.

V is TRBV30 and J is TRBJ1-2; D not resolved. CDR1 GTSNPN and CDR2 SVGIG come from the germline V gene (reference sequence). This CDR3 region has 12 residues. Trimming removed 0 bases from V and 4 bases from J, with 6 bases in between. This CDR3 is CAWSVSFYGYTF. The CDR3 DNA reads TGTGCCTGGAGTGTATCTTTCTATGGCTACACCTTC.

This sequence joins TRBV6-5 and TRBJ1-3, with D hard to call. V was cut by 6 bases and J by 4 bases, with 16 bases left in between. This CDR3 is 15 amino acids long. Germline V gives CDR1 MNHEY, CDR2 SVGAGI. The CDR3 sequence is CASSGVGFSGNTIYF. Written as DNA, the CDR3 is TGTGCCAGCAGCGGCGTGGGTTTTTCGGGAAACACCATATATTTT.

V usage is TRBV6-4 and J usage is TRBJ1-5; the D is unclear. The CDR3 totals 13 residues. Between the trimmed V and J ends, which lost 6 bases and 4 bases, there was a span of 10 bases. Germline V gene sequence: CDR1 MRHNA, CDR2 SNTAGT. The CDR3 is CASRRAWNQPQHF. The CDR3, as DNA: TGTGCCAGCAGGCGGGCTTGGAATCAGCCCCAGCATTTT.

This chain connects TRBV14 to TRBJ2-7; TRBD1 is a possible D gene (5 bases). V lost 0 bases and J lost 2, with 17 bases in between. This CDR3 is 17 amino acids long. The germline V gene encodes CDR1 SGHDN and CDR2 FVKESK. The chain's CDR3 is CASSQEMGPFLTYEQYF. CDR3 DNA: TGTGCCAGCAGCCAAGAAATGGGGCCCTTCCTAACCTACGAGCAGTACTTC. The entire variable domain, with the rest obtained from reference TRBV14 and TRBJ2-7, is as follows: EAGVTQFPSHSVIEKGQTVTLRCDPISGHDNLYWYRRVMGKEIKFLLHFVKESKQDESGMPNNRFLAERTGGTYSTLKVQPAELEDSGVYFCASSQEMGPFLTYEQYFGPGTRLTVT.

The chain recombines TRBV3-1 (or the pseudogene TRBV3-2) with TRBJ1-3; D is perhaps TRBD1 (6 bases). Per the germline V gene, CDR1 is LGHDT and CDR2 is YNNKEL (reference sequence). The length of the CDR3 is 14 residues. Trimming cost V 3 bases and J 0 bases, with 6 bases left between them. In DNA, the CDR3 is TGTGCCAGCAGCCAGGACAGCTCTGGAAACACCATATATTTT. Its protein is CASSQDSSGNTIYF.